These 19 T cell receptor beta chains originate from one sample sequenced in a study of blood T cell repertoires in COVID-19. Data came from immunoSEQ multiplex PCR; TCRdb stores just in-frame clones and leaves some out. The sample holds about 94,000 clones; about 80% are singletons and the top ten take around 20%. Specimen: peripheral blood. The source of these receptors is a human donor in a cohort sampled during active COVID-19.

CDR3 bases: TGCGCCAGCAGTCAATCAAGGACAGGCGGAGATACGCAGTATTTT. The encoded protein is CASSQSRTGGDTQYF. The genes are TRBV23-1 and TRBJ2-3, with 7 nucleotides matching TRBD1. TRBV23-1 belongs to the ORF category, with a function that is uncertain. Trimming cost V 0 bases and J 5 bases; bases outside gene matches: 5. The CDR3 is 15 residues long.

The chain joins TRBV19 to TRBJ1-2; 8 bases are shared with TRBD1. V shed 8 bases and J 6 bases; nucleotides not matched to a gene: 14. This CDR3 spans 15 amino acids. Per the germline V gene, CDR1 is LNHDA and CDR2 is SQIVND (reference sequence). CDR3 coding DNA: TGTGCCAGTTCCCCCCGGACGACAGGGGCGAATGGCTACACCTTC. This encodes CASSPRTTGANGYTF.

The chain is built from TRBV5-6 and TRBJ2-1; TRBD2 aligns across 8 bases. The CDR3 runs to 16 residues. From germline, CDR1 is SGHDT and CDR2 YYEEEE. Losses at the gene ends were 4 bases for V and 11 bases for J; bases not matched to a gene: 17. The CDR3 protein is CASSPGRRPKREKQFF. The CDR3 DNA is TGTGCCAGCAGCCCCGGACGACGACCTAAGCGGGAGAAGCAGTTCTTC.

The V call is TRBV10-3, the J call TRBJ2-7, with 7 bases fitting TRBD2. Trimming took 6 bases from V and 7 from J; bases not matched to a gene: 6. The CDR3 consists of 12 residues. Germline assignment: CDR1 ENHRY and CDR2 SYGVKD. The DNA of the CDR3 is TGTGCCATCAGACGCAAAGCGGGGGAGCAGTACTTC. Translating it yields CAIRRKAGEQYF.

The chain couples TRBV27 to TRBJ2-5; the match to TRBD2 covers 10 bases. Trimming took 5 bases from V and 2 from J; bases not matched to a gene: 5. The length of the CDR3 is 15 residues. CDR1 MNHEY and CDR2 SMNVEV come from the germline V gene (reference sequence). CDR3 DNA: TGTGCCAGCAGTGCTACTAGCGGGAAGCAAGAGACCCAGTACTTC. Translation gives CASSATSGKQETQYF.

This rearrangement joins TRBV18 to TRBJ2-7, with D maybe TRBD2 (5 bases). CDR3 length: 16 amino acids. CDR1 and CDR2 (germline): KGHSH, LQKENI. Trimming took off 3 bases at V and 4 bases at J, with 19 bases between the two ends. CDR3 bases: TGTGCCAGCTCACCCAGCGAAGCGCTAGCTGGGTACGAGCAGTACTTC. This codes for CASSPSEALAGYEQYF.

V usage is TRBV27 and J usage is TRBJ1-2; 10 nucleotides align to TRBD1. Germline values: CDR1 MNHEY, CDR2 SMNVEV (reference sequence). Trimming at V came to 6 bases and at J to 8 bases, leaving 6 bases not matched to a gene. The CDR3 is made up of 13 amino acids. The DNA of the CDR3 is TGTGCCAGCAGACCGACAGGGGGCGACGGCTACACCTTC. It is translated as CASRPTGGDGYTF.

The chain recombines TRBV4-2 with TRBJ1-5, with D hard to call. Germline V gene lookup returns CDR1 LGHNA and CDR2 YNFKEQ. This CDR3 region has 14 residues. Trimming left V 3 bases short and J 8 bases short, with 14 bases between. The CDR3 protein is CASSQAAVDEPQHF. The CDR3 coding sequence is TGTGCCAGCAGCCAGGCCGCGGTGGATGAGCCCCAGCATTTT.

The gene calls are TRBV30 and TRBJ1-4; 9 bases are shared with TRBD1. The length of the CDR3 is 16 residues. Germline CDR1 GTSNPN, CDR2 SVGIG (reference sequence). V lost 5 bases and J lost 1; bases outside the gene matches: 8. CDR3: CAWSRDRVGTNEKLFF. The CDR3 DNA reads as TGTGCCTGGTCTCGGGACAGGGTCGGAACTAATGAAAAACTGTTTTTT.

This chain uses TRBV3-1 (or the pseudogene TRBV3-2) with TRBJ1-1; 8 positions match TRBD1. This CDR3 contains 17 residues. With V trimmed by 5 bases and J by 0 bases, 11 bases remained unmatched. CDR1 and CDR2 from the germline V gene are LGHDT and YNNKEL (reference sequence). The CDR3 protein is CASSSRRTGRMNTEAFF. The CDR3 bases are TGTGCCAGCAGCAGCAGACGGACAGGGAGAATGAACACTGAAGCTTTCTTT.

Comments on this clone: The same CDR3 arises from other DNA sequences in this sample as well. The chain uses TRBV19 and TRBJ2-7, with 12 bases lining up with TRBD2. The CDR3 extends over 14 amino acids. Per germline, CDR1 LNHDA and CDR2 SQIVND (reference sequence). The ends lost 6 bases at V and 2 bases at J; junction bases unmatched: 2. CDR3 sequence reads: CASSRTSGAYEQYF. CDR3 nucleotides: TGTGCCAGTAGCCGGACTAGCGGGGCCTACGAGCAGTACTTC.

The chain's CDR3 is CAGGQVNTEAFF. As DNA, the CDR3 is TGTGCCGGGGGACAGGTGAACACTGAAGCTTTCTTT. The rearrangement links TRBV7-9 to TRBJ1-1; the match to TRBD1 covers 8 bases. This CDR3 region has 12 residues. The germline gives CDR1 SEHNR, CDR2 FQNEAQ (reference sequence). V lost 11 bases to trimming and J lost 0 bases; unmatched junction nucleotides: 2.

The DNA for the CDR3 is TGTGCCAGCAGCCCAACAGGGGCTGTCTACGAGCAGTACTTC. It translates to CASSPTGAVYEQYF. The rearrangement links TRBV7-8 to TRBJ2-7; 7 nucleotides line up with TRBD1. This CDR3 is 14 amino acids long. The trim removed 5 bases at V and 3 bases at J, leaving 7 bases unmatched. Germline V gives CDR1 SGHVS, CDR2 FQNEAQ.

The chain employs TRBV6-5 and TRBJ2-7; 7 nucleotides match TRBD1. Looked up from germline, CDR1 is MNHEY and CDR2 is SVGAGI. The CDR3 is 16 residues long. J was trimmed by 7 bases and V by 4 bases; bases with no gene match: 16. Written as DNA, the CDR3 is TGTGCCAGCAGTTTTCGGATGACAGGGCGGATCCGGGAGCAGTACTTC. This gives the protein CASSFRMTGRIREQYF.

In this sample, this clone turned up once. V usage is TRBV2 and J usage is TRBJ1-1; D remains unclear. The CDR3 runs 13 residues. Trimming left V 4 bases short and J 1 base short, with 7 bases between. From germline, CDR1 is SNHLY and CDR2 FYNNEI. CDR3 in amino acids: CASSGRPNTEAFF. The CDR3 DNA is TGTGCCAGCAGTGGGCGGCCGAACACTGAAGCTTTCTTT.

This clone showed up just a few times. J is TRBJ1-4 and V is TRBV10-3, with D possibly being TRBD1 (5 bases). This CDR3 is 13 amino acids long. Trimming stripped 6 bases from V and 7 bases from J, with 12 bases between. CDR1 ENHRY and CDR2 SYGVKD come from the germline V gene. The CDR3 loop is CAIRAGLAEKLFF. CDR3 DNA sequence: TGTGCCATCAGGGCAGGGTTGGCTGAAAAACTGTTTTTT.

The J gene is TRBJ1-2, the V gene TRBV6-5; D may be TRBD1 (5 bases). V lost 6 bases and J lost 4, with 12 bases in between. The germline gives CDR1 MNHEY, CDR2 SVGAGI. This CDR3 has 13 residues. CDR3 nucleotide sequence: TGTGCCAGCAGCAAAACCGGGGGCTATGGCTACACCTTC. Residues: CASSKTGGYGYTF.

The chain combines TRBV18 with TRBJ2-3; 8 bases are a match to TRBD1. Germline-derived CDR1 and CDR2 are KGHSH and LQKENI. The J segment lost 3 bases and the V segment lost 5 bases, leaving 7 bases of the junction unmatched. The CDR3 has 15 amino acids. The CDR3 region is CASSAGTGGTDTQYF. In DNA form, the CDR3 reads TGTGCCAGCTCAGCCGGGACAGGAGGGACAGATACGCAGTATTTT.

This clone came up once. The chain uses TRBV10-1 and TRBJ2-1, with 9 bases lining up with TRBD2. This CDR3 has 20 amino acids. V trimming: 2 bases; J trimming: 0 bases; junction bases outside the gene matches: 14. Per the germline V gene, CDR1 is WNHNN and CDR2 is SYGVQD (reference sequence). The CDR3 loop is CASSENAGGPAWSSYNEQFF. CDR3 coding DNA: TGCGCCAGCAGTGAGAATGCGGGAGGGCCCGCTTGGAGCTCCTACAATGAGCAGTTCTTC.